A single T cell receptor beta chain is shown here with its context. This clone was counted once. Its antigen target is currently unknown. Per-base quality was not reported, and no clone a single base away is much larger than it. These data originate in a study of T cell responses to AZD1222 COVID-19 vaccine (dated by TCRdb to the early 2020s). For the study in its entirety: A total of about 230 trial participants underwent TCR sequencing, of whom some 210 received two doses of AZD1222 and roughly 25 received two doses of the MenACWY control vaccine. Trial participants were enrolled by age into subgroups of 18-55, 56-69 and 70-plus years, and around 140, 26 and 57 TCR-sequenced participants, respectively, were included in these subgroups.

What this sample's time point label stands for: about 28 days (+/-7) after the second vaccine dose. AZD1222 recipients given second doses at about 4 weeks or at about 12 weeks were pooled, since spike-specific TCR depth and breadth were not found to differ between the two schedules. Samples from vaccinated people were obtained from the UK trials COV001 and COV002, which included a single-blind randomized controlled phase 2/3 trial of AZD1222 (ChAdOx1 nCoV-19) in healthy adults. For TCRbeta chain sequencing, PBMC samples from trial participants were taken at day 0 and at day 28 after the second dose. The CDR3 regions of human TCRbeta chains were analyzed by immunosequencing. The paper's processing steps were these. Repertoire TCRs were checked for matches against a reference library of SARS-CoV-2-specific TCRs that had been generated using the MIRA antigen-specificity platform. Breadth was defined as the fraction of unique TCRs that were SARS-CoV-2-associated. Depth was defined as the fraction of total T cells that were SARS-CoV-2-associated. Each spike-specific TCR was assigned to its reactive spike region and to a CD4 or CD8 class using the MIRA data. Log10-transformed breadth and depth values were compared by one-way ANOVA with Sidak's multiple comparisons tests. Sourced from immuneACCESS, this table was stored by TCRdb with only in-frame sequences that have V and J called. A share of the clones is absent; for the studies checked, an unresolved V gene accounts for under half, and the remainder has no known explanation. The V and J calls and clone size were taken over from that table, and D and trimming were inferred from the DNA. This sample lists 150,000 to 200,000 clones; 88% were detected once. The biggest ten clones account for 9.5% to 13% of the sample.

Broader findings and caveats from the paper: The whole spike protein was spanned by vaccine-associated CD4 TCRs, and dominant responses were seen in regions 160-218 and 743-854. Conclusions about previously exposed vaccinees are limited because only six or seven AZD1222 recipients were SARS-CoV-2 seropositive at baseline. Because no day 14 peak-response samples were available, repertoires were characterized only after the peak T cell response. The 56-69-year group was small, and its depth increase did not reach significance, likely because of low power. Most participants were white British and females outnumbered males, and the authors suggested that clonal diversity may have been underestimated. Nearly half of unique spike-specific TCRs reportedly recognized epitopes outside regions mutated in the B.1.351 and B.1.1.7 variants. Spike-specific TCR breadth and depth rose significantly after two AZD1222 doses compared with day 0 and with MenACWY recipients.

The germline V gene supplies CDR1 ENHRY and CDR2 SYGVKD. The CDR3, cysteine through phenylalanine, is 16 amino acids long. The CDR3 DNA has 48 bases and is translated from base 1. V trim: 6 bases; J trim: 5 bases; unmatched bases: 15. This sequence originates from an adult who received the AZD1222 COVID-19 vaccine. The sequenced sample was peripheral blood, obtained 28 days after the second AZD1222 dose. The chain was built from TRBV10-3 and TRBJ1-1, and 7 junction bases match TRBD1. Read as DNA, the sequence is TGTGCCATCAGCCCCATCCTGGCAGGGGGAGGGACTGAAGCTTTCTTT. Protein translation: CAISPILAGGGTEAFF.